This TCR beta chain is from a study of blood T cell repertoires in COVID-19. Study-wide context: T cells, B-cell-depleted T cells, or PBMCs supplied cDNA or gDNA.

The repertoire was sequenced with immunoSEQ multiplex PCR; TCRdb's copy has only in-frame clones and lacks some. The data hold about 220,000 clones, with under 90% observed a single time. CDR3 length: 15 residues. CDR1 is SGDLS, CDR2 YYNGEE, per germline. V was cut by 4 bases and J by 9 bases, with 21 bases left in between. The J gene is TRBJ2-3, the V gene TRBV9, with D tentatively TRBD2 (6 bases). This TCR derives from a woman older than 75 with acute or convalescent COVID-19. Sequencing was performed on peripheral blood. The CDR3 DNA reads as TGTGCCAGCAGCCCAGATTCTGGCGGGGTGGGGACGCAGTATTTT. It yields the protein CASSPDSGGVGTQYF.